Sequencing of this TCR beta chain was carried out in a study of cytomegalovirus exposure and HLA in healthy donors. Overall study results and limits: The tendency of first-cohort TCR clusters to co-occur in the 120 or so validation repertoires was the finding of a later analysis. Some TCR beta chains (over 150 of them) were listed as cytomegalovirus-associated.

Only in-frame clones appear in the TCRdb table, and some are missing; sequencing was by immunoSEQ multiplex PCR. Of around 150,000 clones in the sample, around nine tenths were seen once. On this clone: The antigen is undetermined.

Sequenced sample: PBMCs. This clonotype was obtained from a woman in her late teens or twenties in good health and CMV-seropositive.

The CDR3 loop is CASSPSTGGRRNYGYTF. The CDR3 nucleotides read TGTGCCAGCAGCCCTTCGACAGGGGGCAGGCGTAACTATGGCTACACCTTC. The genes are TRBV13 and TRBJ1-2; 10 positions agree with TRBD1. The V segment lost 5 bases and the J segment 1 base; nucleotides outside the gene matches: 10. The germline V gene encodes CDR1 PRHDT and CDR2 FYEKMQ (reference sequence). This CDR3 has 17 residues.